These 28 T cell receptor beta chains originate from one sample sequenced in a study of molecular identifiers for immune sequencing clone quantification. TCRdb used MiXCR to reprocess the PCR reads, holding one entry per CDR3 protein. The profile shows around 470,000 distinct CDR3 sequences, about 25% of them singletons. The sample was naive CD8+ T cells from blood, with Jurkat cell RNA spiked in. Subset of the sample: FACS-sorted CD8+CD4-CCR7+CD45RA+ naive T cells. The source is a human donor in good health. Some libraries in this study had Jurkat cell RNA spiked in.

In this sample, this clonotype turned up many times. The chain couples TRBV12-3 or TRBV12-4 to TRBJ1-5; 7 bases map to TRBD1. The CDR3 contains 15 residues. V lost 7 bases and J lost 10; bases outside the gene matches: 16. This CDR3 is CASTTIGQVPSPQHF. The DNA for the CDR3 is TGTGCCAGCACCACAATAGGACAGGTACCAAGCCCCCAGCATTTT.

There are a few counts of this clonotype. The V gene is TRBV27, the J gene TRBJ2-7; D call uncertain. Trimming stripped 0 bases from V and 2 bases from J, with 8 bases between. CDR1 MNHEY and CDR2 SMNVEV come from the germline V gene (reference sequence). CDR3 length equals 14 residues. This chain's CDR3 is CASSLSLTAYEQYF. The CDR3 coding sequence is TGTGCCAGCAGTTTATCCTTGACGGCCTACGAGCAGTACTTC.

This clonotype was detected ten times or more. The chain employs TRBV12-5 and TRBJ1-2, with a tentative D call TRBD1 (6 bases). The CDR3 spans 14 residues. Per germline, CDR1 LGHNT and CDR2 FRNRAP. Trimming cost V 9 bases and J 7 bases, with 21 bases left between them. The CDR3 loop reads CASWNRSGARGYTF. The CDR3 coding sequence is TGTGCTAGCTGGAATCGGTCAGGGGCTCGTGGCTACACCTTC.

This clonotype has at least ten counts. The chain has TRBV29-1 and TRBJ2-5; 9 bases line up with TRBD1. CDR1 and CDR2 from the germline V gene are SQVTM and ANQGSEA. The ends lost 6 bases at V and 5 bases at J; junction bases unmatched: 4. The CDR3 covers 12 residues. The CDR3 region has the DNA TGCAGCGTAGGGGACAGGGTTGAGACCCAGTACTTC. Translated: CSVGDRVETQYF. Together with reference TRBV29-1 and TRBJ2-5, the CDR3 gives the full variable domain: SAVISQKPSRDICQRGTSLTIQCQVDSQVTMMFWYRQQPGQSLTLIATANQGSEATYESGFVIDKFPISRPNLTFSTLTVSNMSPEDSSIYLCSVGDRVETQYFGPGTRLLVL.

This clonotype was seen repeatedly, ten times or more. The rearrangement uses TRBV5-1 and TRBJ2-4, with 8 bases that match TRBD1. Germline V CDR1 and CDR2: SGHRS, YFSETQ. With 0 bases clipped from V and 7 bases from J, the junction kept 3 bases outside the gene matches. The CDR3 extends over 14 amino acids. CDR3 nucleotides: TGCGCCAGCAGCTTGGCAGGGGGCGCCAACATTCAGTACTTC. As protein: CASSLAGGANIQYF.

At least ten counts were recorded for this clonotype. The CDR3 nucleotides are TGCGCCAGCAGCCAAGTCTACACGATTACAGATACGCAGTATTTT. Encoded protein: CASSQVYTITDTQYF. The J gene is TRBJ2-3, the V gene TRBV4-1; D is uncertain. The CDR3 has 15 residues. The germline V gene has CDR1 MGHRA and CDR2 YSYEKL. V was shortened by 1 base and J by 3 bases, with 11 bases between the two germline ends.

Comment on this clonotype: At one of its ends the junction is not consistent with the germline gene, which may arise from a read error. This chain uses TRBV11-2 with TRBJ2-5, with TRBD1 as a possible D gene (5 bases). CDR3 size: 15 residues. Germline V CDR1 and CDR2: SGHAT, FQNNGV. CDR3 loop: CASSPYRPGQEPQYF. Here the CDR3 DNA reads TGTGCCAGCAGCCCATACCGCCCAGGGCAAGAGCCCCAGTACTTC.

This clonotype was observed a handful of times. V is TRBV15 and J is TRBJ2-3, with D unresolved. Between the trimmed V and J ends, which lost 5 bases and 1 base, there was a span of 4 bases. The germline CDR1 and CDR2 sequences are LNHNV and YYDKDF (reference sequence). There are 12 residues in the CDR3. As DNA, the CDR3 is TGTGCCACCAGCGAAGGCACAGATACGCAGTATTTT. This translates into CATSEGTDTQYF.

This clonotype was picked up many times. The V and J genes are TRBV7-9 and TRBJ2-3; 8 bases are shared with TRBD2. CDR3 length: 18 residues. V trimming: 3 bases; J trimming: 1 base; junction bases outside the gene matches: 12. CDR1 and CDR2 from the germline V gene are SEHNR and FQNEAQ (reference sequence). CDR3 coding DNA: TGTGCCAGCAGCTTCTACACCCCTCGGGGGGGGCGCACAGATACGCAGTATTTT. It codes for CASSFYTPRGGRTDTQYF.

This clonotype showed up just a few times. The chain couples TRBV30 to TRBJ1-1; 8 bases align to TRBD1. With 5 bases clipped from V and 4 bases from J, the junction kept 6 bases outside the gene matches. Germline CDR1 GTSNPN, CDR2 SVGIG (reference sequence). This CDR3 comprises 13 residues. The CDR3 reads CAWATGDSTEAFF. CDR3 in DNA: TGTGCCTGGGCGACAGGGGATAGCACTGAAGCTTTCTTT. The full variable domain, with the rest looked up from reference TRBV30 and TRBJ1-1, is SQTIHQWPATLVQPVGSPLSLECTVEGTSNPNLYWYRQAAGRGLQLLFYSVGIGQISSEVPQNLSASRPQDRQFILSSKKLLLSDSGFYLCAWATGDSTEAFFGQGTRLTVV.

The rearrangement uses TRBV6-5 and TRBJ1-6; D gene unclear. CDR1 is MNHEY and CDR2 is SVGAGI in the germline V gene. The CDR3 has 16 amino acids. V was pared by 6 bases and J by 6 bases, with 18 bases between. The CDR3 coding sequence is TGTGCCAGCAGCCAGACAAGGTCCCCGCCTAATTCACCCCTCCACTTT. It translates to CASSQTRSPPNSPLHF.

This clonotype has a handful of counts. The chain carries TRBV12-3 or TRBV12-4 and TRBJ2-7; the match to TRBD1 covers 7 bases. There are 16 residues in the CDR3. The junction had 6 bases not matched to a gene; V was cut back by 0 bases and J by 1 base. CDR3 in amino acids: CASSLAPGQTSYEQYF. CDR3 sequence (DNA): TGTGCCAGCAGTTTAGCCCCGGGACAGACATCCTACGAGCAGTACTTC.

Points on this clonotype: A read error is possible here, since a much larger clone lies one base away. The chain has TRBV7-9 and TRBJ2-2, with D possibly being TRBD1 (6 bases). Trimming stripped 4 bases from V and 4 bases from J, with 16 bases between. Germline V CDR1 and CDR2: SEHNR, FQNEAQ (reference sequence). The CDR3 runs to 16 residues. The CDR3 loop reads CASSSHRDTSTGELFF. CDR3 in DNA: TGTGCCAGCAGCTCACACAGGGACACTAGCACCGGGGAGCTGTTTTTT.

V and J are TRBV27 and TRBJ2-2; no reliable D call. The germline V gene encodes CDR1 MNHEY and CDR2 SMNVEV (reference sequence). CDR3 size: 15 residues. The V end lost 1 base, the J end lost 2 bases, and 8 bases lay between the germline ends. The CDR3 sequence is CASSLFEANTGELFF. The CDR3 coding sequence is TGTGCCAGCAGTTTATTTGAGGCTAACACCGGGGAGCTGTTTTTT.

V usage is TRBV4-1 and J usage is TRBJ2-7; no definite D call. Germline-derived CDR1 and CDR2 are MGHRA and YSYEKL. Trimming took 0 bases from V and 1 from J, leaving 13 bases between them. The CDR3 loop spans 16 amino acids. The CDR3 sequence: CASSQDRRKGSYEQYF. The CDR3 DNA sequence: TGCGCCAGCAGCCAAGATCGTCGTAAAGGGTCCTACGAGCAGTACTTC.

This clonotype was recorded at least ten times. The V and J genes are TRBV20-1 and TRBJ2-7; 11 bases map to TRBD2. This CDR3 has 15 residues. Germline-derived CDR1 and CDR2 are DFQATT and SNEGSKA (reference sequence). The ends lost 1 base at V and 4 bases at J; junction bases unmatched: 6. This chain's CDR3 is CSARGGTSGLYEQYF. DNA of the CDR3: TGCAGTGCTAGAGGGGGGACTAGCGGCCTATACGAGCAGTACTTC.

The rearrangement uses TRBV19 and TRBJ2-1; 12 nucleotides agree with TRBD2. V shed 1 base and J 8 bases; nucleotides not matched to a gene: 9. CDR1 is LNHDA and CDR2 is SQIVND in the germline V gene (reference sequence). The CDR3 loop spans 17 amino acids. The CDR3, as DNA: TGTGCCAGTAGTATAGCTAGCGGGGGGGCCAGGTGGCATGAGCAGTTCTTC. Translating it yields CASSIASGGARWHEQFF. The entire variable domain, with the rest obtained from reference TRBV19 and TRBJ2-1, is as follows: DGGITQSPKYLFRKEGQNVTLSCEQNLNHDAMYWYRQDPGQGLRLIYYSQIVNDFQKGDIAEGYSVSREKKESFPLTVTSAQKNPTAFYLCASSIASGGARWHEQFFGPGTRLTVL.

The chain couples TRBV27 to TRBJ2-3, with 8 bases lining up with TRBD1. V was pared by 4 bases and J by 1 base, with 7 bases of the junction left unmatched. The CDR3 runs to 16 residues. In germline, CDR1 is MNHEY, CDR2 SMNVEV (reference sequence). The CDR3 sequence: CASSSLTGDGTDTQYF. The CDR3 bases are TGTGCCAGCAGTTCCCTGACAGGGGATGGCACAGATACGCAGTATTTT.

The V gene is TRBV28, the J gene TRBJ1-3; weak D call: TRBD1 (5 bases). CDR1 and CDR2 (germline): MDHEN, SYDVKM. This CDR3 is 17 amino acids long. Trimming stripped 3 bases from V and 0 bases from J, with 15 bases between. The CDR3 loop is CASSFSDSHFSGNTIYF. The CDR3 bases are TGTGCCAGCAGTTTTTCCGACAGCCACTTCTCTGGAAACACCATATATTTT.

This clonotype occurred many times. The genes are TRBV28 and TRBJ2-6, with unresolved D. Germline V gene data show CDR1 as MDHEN and CDR2 as SYDVKM. The V gene lost 4 bases and the J gene lost 4 bases, with 14 bases spanning the gap. The CDR3 loop spans 16 amino acids. The CDR3 DNA is TGTGCCAGCAGTTCTAGACTGGGTCCCGGGGCCAACGTCCTGACTTTC. Residues: CASSSRLGPGANVLTF.

This clonotype was seen many times. The V gene is TRBV20-1, the J gene TRBJ1-3; 7 nucleotides line up with TRBD1. The CDR3 runs to 13 residues. Germline assignment: CDR1 DFQATT and CDR2 SNEGSKA (reference sequence). J lost 4 bases, V lost 5 bases, and 5 bases had no gene match. The CDR3 coding sequence is TGCAGTGCTCTACAGGGGACAGGAAACACCATATATTTT. Translation gives CSALQGTGNTIYF.

In this sample, this clonotype turned up many times. The chain carries TRBV20-1 and TRBJ1-6; D possibly corresponds to TRBD1 (5 bases). CDR3 length equals 14 residues. The germline V gene encodes CDR1 DFQATT and CDR2 SNEGSKA (reference sequence). Trimming pared 1 base from V and 8 bases from J, leaving 12 bases between. DNA for the CDR3: TGCAGTGCTAGAGCGGGGGGACCGGATTCACCCCTCCACTTT. This encodes CSARAGGPDSPLHF.

This clonotype was picked up many times. This sequence joins TRBV29-1 and TRBJ2-2; perhaps TRBD1 as D (6 bases). Germline V gene lookup returns CDR1 SQVTM and CDR2 ANQGSEA. The CDR3 contains 12 residues. Between the trimmed V and J ends, which lost 7 bases and 0 bases, there was a span of 6 bases. CDR3 nucleotides: TGCAGCGGGACAGCGAACACCGGGGAGCTGTTTTTT. The encoded protein is CSGTANTGELFF.

This clonotype has ten or more counts. The rearrangement joins TRBV10-2 to TRBJ2-7; maybe TRBD2 (5 bases). Per germline, CDR1 WSHSY and CDR2 SAAADI. Trimming stripped 1 base from V and 7 bases from J, with 8 bases between. CDR3 length: 12 amino acids. The CDR3 DNA sequence: TGCGCCAGCAGTGAGTGGTCGGGGGAGCAGTACTTC. Its protein product is CASSEWSGEQYF.

This clonotype showed up just a few times. The chain has TRBV4-1 and TRBJ2-7; D perhaps matches TRBD2 (6 bases). Germline CDR1 is MGHRA and CDR2 is YSYEKL. The CDR3 length is 19 residues. The V end was cut by 0 bases, the J end by 4 bases, with 25 bases between. Here the CDR3 DNA reads TGCGCCAGCAGCCAAGAAAGCCTAATGGGGCTCCGGGGGAGTTACGAGCAGTACTTC. It codes for CASSQESLMGLRGSYEQYF.

Turning to this clonotype: This could be a read error, since a much larger clone is one nucleotide away. Likely a read error: the CDR3 ends without its conserved phenylalanine or tryptophan. V is TRBV29-1 and J is TRBJ2-7; D may correspond to TRBD1 or TRBD2 (6 bases each). Germline lookup yields CDR1 SQVTM and CDR2 ANQGSEA. V was clipped by 4 bases and J by 2 bases, with 9 bases between them. The CDR3 is 12 amino acids. DNA for the CDR3: TGCAGCGTTGTTGGGGGGCCCTACGAGCAGTACTCC. It yields the protein CSVVGGPYEQYS.

The chain couples TRBV4-1 to TRBJ2-3; 11 bases align to TRBD2. The CDR3 sequence is 17 residues long. Per germline, CDR1 MGHRA and CDR2 YSYEKL. J was trimmed by 4 bases and V by 0 bases; bases with no gene match: 6. The CDR3 here is CASSQDGSGRAPDTQYF. CDR3 coding DNA: TGCGCCAGCAGCCAAGATGGTAGCGGGAGGGCCCCAGATACGCAGTATTTT.

This clonotype turned up a few times. The chain has TRBV4-1 and TRBJ1-1, with D unclear. In germline, CDR1 is MGHRA, CDR2 YSYEKL. The CDR3 loop spans 15 amino acids. The germline V and J ends were trimmed by 0 bases and 6 bases, with 14 bases remaining between them. The CDR3 DNA sequence: TGCGCCAGCAGCCAAGATGGGTCTTGGGAGGCTGAAGCTTTCTTT. Translated: CASSQDGSWEAEAFF.